What follows are 10 T cell receptor beta chains derived from one specimen sequenced in a study of a mutant IDH1 vaccine in newly diagnosed glioma. The protocol was immunoSEQ multiplex PCR, while the TCRdb copy is restricted to in-frame clones and leaves out a portion. The sample holds some 68,000 clones, less than 85% seen once. The time point denotes: baseline, week 1 (first vaccination visit). The treatment: pre-vaccination baseline after standard-of-care therapy. This sample comprised PBMCs, obtained from a glioma patient treated with radiotherapy, temozolomide or both. The receptor set was obtained from a man between 50 and 59 years old with glioma.

The chain couples TRBV11-2 to TRBJ2-7; 11 positions match TRBD1. Germline lookup yields CDR1 SGHAT and CDR2 FQNNGV. This CDR3 spans 13 amino acids. The V and J ends lost 4 bases and 7 bases, in that order; junction bases with no gene match: 3. The CDR3 loop reads CASSSGTGGEQYF. Written as DNA, the CDR3 is TGTGCCAGCAGCTCCGGGACAGGGGGGGAGCAGTACTTC.

The chain joins TRBV6-1 to TRBJ1-5; D gene unclear. The germline gives CDR1 MNHNS, CDR2 SASEGT. The ends were cut back, 2 bases at V and 2 bases at J, with 16 bases in the middle. The CDR3 contains 17 residues. CDR3 region: CASSERVRTDGNQPQHF. In nucleotides, the CDR3 is TGTGCCAGCAGTGAAAGGGTCCGTACCGATGGCAATCAGCCCCAGCATTTT.

The rearrangement uses TRBV5-6 and TRBJ2-3, with D possibly being TRBD2 (6 bases). The V end lost 0 bases, the J end lost 2 bases, and 10 bases lay between the germline ends. From germline, CDR1 is SGHDT and CDR2 YYEEEE. CDR3 size: 15 residues. The CDR3 is CASSLGLVNTDTQYF. The CDR3 coding sequence is TGTGCCAGCAGCTTGGGACTAGTTAACACAGATACGCAGTATTTT.

Notes on this clone: In the same sample, other DNA sequences code for this CDR3. In DNA, the CDR3 is TGTGCCAGCAGCTTGCAGGGTAGCAATCAGCCCCAGCATTTT. This codes for CASSLQGSNQPQHF. The V gene is TRBV7-9, the J gene TRBJ1-5, with D perhaps TRBD1 (5 bases). Trimming stripped 3 bases from V and 0 bases from J, with 6 bases between. The V gene's germline CDR1 is SEHNR and CDR2 FQNEAQ (reference sequence). The CDR3 loop spans 14 amino acids.

The gene calls are TRBV9 and TRBJ2-2; possible D gene TRBD1, 6 bases. Germline V gene data show CDR1 as SGDLS and CDR2 as YYNGEE. The V and J ends lost 1 base and 6 bases respectively, with 10 bases between them. The CDR3 length is 14 residues. CDR3 DNA sequence: TGTGCCAGCAGCGTAACAGGGAAATCCGGGGAGCTGTTTTTT. Its translation: CASSVTGKSGELFF.

V is TRBV6-5 and J is TRBJ1-1; D gene ambiguous. The CDR3 length is 14 residues. In germline, CDR1 is MNHEY, CDR2 SVGAGI. The CDR3 protein is CASRPGSLNTEAFF. DNA for the CDR3: TGTGCTTCTCGACCAGGATCTTTGAACACTGAAGCTTTCTTT.

This rearrangement joins TRBV6-1 to TRBJ2-7; no reliable D call. CDR3 length: 11 amino acids. V lost 6 bases and J 6 bases, leaving 9 bases between the germline ends. CDR1 and CDR2 from the germline V gene are MNHNS and SASEGT. CDR3 DNA sequence: TGTGCCAGCAGAGATGAAGGCGAGCAGTACTTC. This codes for CASRDEGEQYF.

CDR3 DNA sequence: TGTGCCAGCAGTCAAACAACACGATCGGTGAACCGGGAGCTGTTTTTT. Translated: CASSQTTRSVNRELFF. The chain carries TRBV27 and TRBJ2-2; D unresolved. This CDR3 is built from 16 residues. Trimming took off 5 bases at V and 9 bases at J, with 22 bases between the two ends. Germline V gene sequence: CDR1 MNHEY, CDR2 SMNVEV (reference sequence).

Here the CDR3 DNA reads TGTGCCAGCAAAAGGGCAGGGGAGTCGGGTGGCTACACCTTC. Encoded protein: CASKRAGESGGYTF. V is TRBV5-4 and J is TRBJ1-2; D might be TRBD1 (6 bases). Per the germline V gene, CDR1 is SGHNT and CDR2 is YYREEE (reference sequence). The CDR3 runs 14 residues. V was clipped by 6 bases and J by 7 bases, with 19 bases between them.

The rearrangement links TRBV29-1 to TRBJ2-2; 7 nucleotides agree with TRBD1. CDR3 length: 14 amino acids. The ends lost 6 bases at V and 3 bases at J; junction bases unmatched: 7. The germline V gene has CDR1 SQVTM and CDR2 ANQGSEA. The CDR3: CSVYRDSDTGELFF. The CDR3 region has the DNA TGCAGCGTGTACCGGGACAGTGACACCGGGGAGCTGTTTTTT.